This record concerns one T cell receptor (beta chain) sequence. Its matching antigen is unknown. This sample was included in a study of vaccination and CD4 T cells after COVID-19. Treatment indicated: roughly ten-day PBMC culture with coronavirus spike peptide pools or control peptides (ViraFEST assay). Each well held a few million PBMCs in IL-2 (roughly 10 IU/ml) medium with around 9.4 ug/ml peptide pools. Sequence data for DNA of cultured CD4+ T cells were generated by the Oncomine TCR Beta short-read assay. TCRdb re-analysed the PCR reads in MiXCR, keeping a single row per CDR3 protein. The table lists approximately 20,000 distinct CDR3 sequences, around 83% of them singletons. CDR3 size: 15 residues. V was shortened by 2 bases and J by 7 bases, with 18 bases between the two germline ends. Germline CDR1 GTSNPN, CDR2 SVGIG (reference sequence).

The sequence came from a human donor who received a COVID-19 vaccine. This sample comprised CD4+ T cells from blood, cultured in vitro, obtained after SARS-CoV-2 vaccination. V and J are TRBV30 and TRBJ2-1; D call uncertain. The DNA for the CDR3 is TGTGCCTGGAGTCGGACCGGTCCTCCTTGGAATGAGCAGTTCTTC. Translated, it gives CAWSRTGPPWNEQFF.